These 9 T cell receptor beta chains were all obtained from the same sample, sequenced in a study of T cell responses to AZD1222 COVID-19 vaccine. Profiling relied on immunoSEQ multiplex PCR, and the TCRdb table lists in-frame clones only, not all of them. The sample has about 180,000 clones, about 91% seen once. Source: peripheral blood, taken on day 0 of AZD1222 vaccination. The origin of the receptors is an adult in good health.

This sequence joins TRBV5-4 and TRBJ1-5, with 7 bases that match TRBD1. The junction had 4 bases not matched to a gene; V was cut back by 0 bases and J by 4 bases. CDR1 is SGHNT and CDR2 is YYREEE in the germline V gene (reference sequence). The CDR3 has 15 residues. CDR3 nucleotides: TGTGCCAGCAGCTTGGCGGGACAGCCAAATCAGCCCCAGCATTTT. Protein product: CASSLAGQPNQPQHF.

This clone was recorded once. The V call is TRBV28, the J call TRBJ1-1, with unresolved D. This CDR3 comprises 12 residues. Germline values: CDR1 MDHEN, CDR2 SYDVKM. Trimming took off 6 bases at V and 7 bases at J, with 12 bases between the two ends. The DNA for the CDR3 is TGTGCCAGCAGGCATGGGCTCTATGAAGCTTTCTTT. Amino acids: CASRHGLYEAFF. Based on the CDR3 plus reference TRBV28 and TRBJ1-1, the full variable domain is DVKVTQSSRYLVKRTGEKVFLECVQDMDHENMFWYRQDPGLGLRLIYFSYDVKMKEKGDIPEGYSVSREKKERFSLILESASTNQTSMYLCASRHGLYEAFFGQGTRLTVV.

The V call is TRBV24-1, the J call TRBJ2-7; no clear D gene. The V and J ends lost 2 bases and 6 bases respectively, with 10 bases between them. The germline gives CDR1 KGHDR, CDR2 SFDVKD. CDR3 length: 13 amino acids. The CDR3 region has the DNA TGTGCCACCAGTGATTCCCCAAGTCCCGAGCAGTACTTC. Its protein is CATSDSPSPEQYF.

This chain joins TRBV2 and TRBJ2-5; D is perhaps TRBD2 (6 bases). The V end was cut by 4 bases, the J end by 2 bases, with 17 bases between. In germline, CDR1 is SNHLY, CDR2 FYNNEI. CDR3 length equals 16 residues. Written as DNA, the CDR3 is TGTGCCAGCAGTGGGGGTCCGGAGGGCCGTCAAGAGACCCAGTACTTC. Protein product: CASSGGPEGRQETQYF.

The rearrangement links TRBV28 to TRBJ2-3; the match to TRBD2 covers 11 bases. With V trimmed by 2 bases and J by 2 bases, 6 bases remained unmatched. Germline V gene data show CDR1 as MDHEN and CDR2 as SYDVKM. The length of the CDR3 is 17 residues. CDR3 bases: TGTGCCAGCAGTTTACGGACTAGCGGGCTTCTCACAGATACGCAGTATTTT. Protein sequence: CASSLRTSGLLTDTQYF.

The chain employs TRBV5-1 and TRBJ2-5, with no clear D. CDR3 length equals 11 residues. Germline V lookup: CDR1 SGHRS, CDR2 YFSETQ. Trimming took off 5 bases at V and 1 base at J, with 3 bases between the two ends. The CDR3, as DNA: TGCGCCAGCAGGTTCCAAGAGACCCAGTACTTC. Amino acid sequence: CASRFQETQYF. Looking up the rest from reference TRBV5-1 and TRBJ2-5 gives the full variable domain: KAGVTQTPRYLIKTRGQQVTLSCSPISGHRSVSWYQQTPGQGLQFLFEYFSETQRNKGNFPGRFSGRQFSNSRSEMNVSTLELGDSALYLCASRFQETQYFGPGTRLLVL.

V gene TRBV12-3 or TRBV12-4 combines with J gene TRBJ1-3, with unresolved D. V was pared by 5 bases and J by 4 bases, with 6 bases between. The CDR3 sequence is 12 residues long. CDR3 nucleotides: TGTGCCAGCAGTATATCAGGAAACACCATATATTTT. It encodes CASSISGNTIYF.

This clone was picked up one time. The chain links TRBV5-1 to TRBJ2-7; 9 nucleotides agree with TRBD1. The ends lost 6 bases at V and 4 bases at J; junction bases unmatched: 5. Germline V gene data show CDR1 as SGHRS and CDR2 as YFSETQ. The CDR3 is 13 residues long. The CDR3 region is CASTLGQGYEQYF. The DNA for the CDR3 is TGCGCCAGCACCCTAGGACAGGGGTACGAGCAGTACTTC.

CDR3 DNA sequence: TGTGCCAGCAGTCCAAATAATTCACCCCTCCACTTT. Translating gives CASSPNNSPLHF. The rearrangement uses TRBV6-5 and TRBJ1-6; D gene uncertain. Trimming shortened V by 5 bases and J by 5 bases, and 4 bases separated the two germline ends. CDR3 size: 12 residues. Germline CDR1 and CDR2: MNHEY and SVGAGI.